This T cell receptor (beta chain) was recorded in a study of T cell clones after liver transplantation. For the study at large: Tolerance: complete withdrawal held at least one year, liver enzymes staying within twice normal. Blood was drawn pre-transplant, before withdrawal, and after full or failed withdrawal. General study points: Donor-reactive sequences fell more than third party-reactive ones, suggesting partial deletion.

Thawed unstimulated PBMCs were FACS-sorted by CD3, CD4 and CD8 into two populations. V dropped 3 bases and J dropped 4; count of bases not matched to a gene: 6. Germline loops: CDR1 MDHEN, CDR2 SYDVKM. CDR3 size: 15 residues. As to this clone: The antigen is undetermined.

TCRdb's table, derived via immunoSEQ multiplex PCR, lists solely in-frame clones and lacks some. This sample has roughly 80,000 clones, with roughly 85% found just once. Sequences were derived from CD4+ T cells from blood, sampled at the 22-month timepoint. This receptor was taken from a human patient who received a liver transplant. Some T cells may originate from the graft donor. The V and J genes are TRBV28 and TRBJ2-1, with 7 bases that match TRBD2. The CDR3 coding sequence is TGTGCCAGCAGTTTGGCCGGGGAGGGATACAATGAGCAGTTCTTC. Its translation: CASSLAGEGYNEQFF.